The 29 T cell receptor beta chains below all came from one sample that was sequenced in a study of T cell repertoires in cytomegalovirus infection. Using its own MiXCR run on the reads, TCRdb lists one record per CDR3 protein. In the table there are about 310,000 distinct CDR3 sequences, roughly 25% of which are singletons. These receptors have no identified antigens. Specimen: cultured PBMCs, collected from culture after CMV antigen stimulation. The receptor source for this set is a human donor in good health (CMV status not recorded). Some clones in this sample may be carry-over from other donors' samples.

This clonotype was detected only a few times. The CDR3 DNA sequence: TGCGCCAGCAGCCAACCAACGAGGGGGACCTACAATGAGCAGTTCTTC. Translating gives CASSQPTRGTYNEQFF. The chain combines TRBV4-1 with TRBJ2-1; weak D call: TRBD1 (6 bases). The CDR3 runs 16 residues. Germline CDR1 reads MGHRA; CDR2 reads YSYEKL. Trimming removed 2 bases from V and 2 bases from J, with 13 bases in between.

This clonotype was counted only a few times. The chain carries TRBV2 and TRBJ2-1; 8 nucleotides line up with TRBD2. The CDR3 has 15 residues. Germline V gives CDR1 SNHLY, CDR2 FYNNEI. V shed 8 bases and J 2 bases; nucleotides not matched to a gene: 8. In nucleotides, the CDR3 is TGTGCCAGCGGGGGGACTAGTATTGCCTACAATGAGCAGTTCTTC. As protein: CASGGTSIAYNEQFF.

This clonotype has ten or more counts. CDR3 sequence: CASSLSGADTQYF. DNA of the CDR3: TGTGCCAGCAGCCTAAGCGGTGCAGATACGCAGTATTTT. The chain is built from TRBV7-2 and TRBJ2-3; perhaps TRBD2 as D (5 bases). The ends were cut back, 5 bases at V and 4 bases at J, with 10 bases in the middle. This CDR3 contains 13 residues. Germline loops: CDR1 SGHTA, CDR2 FQGNSA.

This clonotype was observed many times. This chain connects TRBV7-2 to TRBJ2-3; 7 positions match TRBD2. Germline CDR1 is SGHTA and CDR2 is FQGNSA. This CDR3 has 16 residues. Trimming took 2 bases from V and 4 from J; bases not matched to a gene: 9. This chain's CDR3 is CASSLFGGGVSDTQYF. The CDR3 DNA sequence: TGTGCCAGCAGCTTATTTGGGGGGGGAGTCTCAGATACGCAGTATTTT.

Ten or more counts support this clonotype. J is TRBJ1-1 and V is TRBV7-8, with TRBD1 matching over 9 bases. After removal of 5 bases from V and 3 bases from J, the junction contained 13 bases not matched to a gene. The germline V gene has CDR1 SGHVS and CDR2 FQNEAQ. The CDR3 has 17 amino acids. This CDR3 is CASSRTGTGRKDTEAFF. The CDR3 DNA reads TGTGCCAGCAGCCGAACTGGGACAGGGAGAAAGGACACTGAAGCTTTCTTT.

The chain recombines TRBV4-2 with TRBJ2-7; D ambiguous. Germline V CDR1 and CDR2: LGHNA, YNFKEQ. V was trimmed by 2 bases and J by 5 bases, leaving 4 bases between them. This CDR3 has 11 amino acids. For the CDR3, the DNA is TGTGCCAGCAGCCAATCACACGAGCAGTACTTC. As protein: CASSQSHEQYF.

This clonotype was recorded at least ten times. The DNA for the CDR3 is TGTGCCAGCAGCTTAGGAGACAGGCTTAATGAAAAACTGTTTTTT. The encoded protein is CASSLGDRLNEKLFF. The chain recombines TRBV7-2 with TRBJ1-4, with D maybe TRBD1 (6 bases). V was clipped by 1 base and J by 4 bases, with 10 bases between them. CDR3 length: 15 amino acids. CDR1 is SGHTA and CDR2 is FQGNSA in the germline V gene. Full variable domain (outside the CDR3, taken from reference TRBV7-2 and TRBJ1-4): GAGVSQSPSNKVTEKGKDVELRCDPISGHTALYWYRQSLGQGLEFLIYFQGNSAPDKSGLPSDRFSAERTGGSVSTLTIQRTQQEDSAVYLCASSLGDRLNEKLFFGSGTQLSVL.

This clonotype occurred a few times. The chain joins TRBV20-1 to TRBJ2-5, with 11 bases aligning to TRBD2. The germline V gene encodes CDR1 DFQATT and CDR2 SNEGSKA (reference sequence). This CDR3 contains 14 residues. The V gene end was trimmed by 2 bases and the J gene end by 5 bases; junction bases not matched to a gene: 4. The CDR3 spells CSARPSGRLETQYF. The CDR3 nucleotides read TGCAGTGCTAGACCTAGCGGGAGGTTGGAGACCCAGTACTTC.

The chain employs TRBV11-2 and TRBJ2-5, with 10 bases that match TRBD1. Unmatched junction bases numbered 6, after V lost 6 bases and J lost 5 bases. CDR1 and CDR2 from the germline V gene are SGHAT and FQNNGV. The CDR3 runs 14 residues. The CDR3 is CASRTTGGAETQYF. The CDR3 DNA follows: TGTGCCAGCAGAACGACAGGGGGCGCGGAGACCCAGTACTTC.

This clonotype has just a few counts. The chain is built from TRBV4-3 and TRBJ2-5; 8 bases line up with TRBD2. V trimming: 0 bases; J trimming: 1 base; junction bases outside the gene matches: 1. CDR1 is LGHNA, CDR2 YSLEER, per germline. This CDR3 is built from 15 residues. DNA of the CDR3: TGCGCCAGCAGCCAAGACGGGGGGGGCCAAGAGACCCAGTACTTC. Translated: CASSQDGGGQETQYF.

This chain links TRBV10-3 with TRBJ1-2; D unclear. The length of the CDR3 is 12 residues. CDR1 is ENHRY, CDR2 SYGVKD, per germline. Deletions cut 6 bases from V and 8 bases from J, with 13 bases between. DNA for the CDR3: TGTGCCATCAGGACGACGGAACTGGGCTACACCTTC. It encodes CAIRTTELGYTF.

The chain employs TRBV6-6 and TRBJ2-3; 10 bases agree with TRBD2. Germline trimming cut 4 bases from V and 6 bases from J; bases unmatched to any gene: 10. Germline V lookup: CDR1 MNHNY, CDR2 SVGAGI (reference sequence). The CDR3 is 16 amino acids. The CDR3 coding sequence is TGTGCCAGCAGTTTGCTAGCGGGAGCGTATGGGGATACGCAGTATTTT. Encoded protein: CASSLLAGAYGDTQYF.

This clonotype came up many times. The chain recombines TRBV12-5 with TRBJ1-1; D is unresolved. Germline V CDR1 and CDR2: LGHNT, FRNRAP. The ends were cut back, 0 bases at V and 1 base at J, with 18 bases in the middle. The CDR3 covers 18 residues. CDR3 region: CASGLVRQIGHTNTEAFF. The DNA of the CDR3 is TGTGCTAGTGGTTTGGTACGTCAGATCGGGCATACGAACACTGAAGCTTTCTTT.

This clonotype turned up a few times. V is TRBV12-3 or TRBV12-4 and J is TRBJ2-1, with D uncertain. CDR3 length equals 15 residues. The V and J ends lost 2 bases and 1 base respectively, with 9 bases between them. DNA of the CDR3: TGTGCCAGCAGTTTATGGAAGCTTTCCTACAATGAGCAGTTCTTC. This gives the protein CASSLWKLSYNEQFF.

This clonotype has just a few counts. The CDR3 sequence is CASRSPIGEEQYF. The CDR3, as DNA: TGTGCCAGCAGGTCTCCCATCGGGGAGGAGCAGTACTTC. This chain joins TRBV28 and TRBJ2-7; possible D gene TRBD2, 5 bases. This CDR3 spans 13 amino acids. Germline CDR1 is MDHEN and CDR2 is SYDVKM. V lost 6 bases to trimming and J lost 7 bases, with 16 bases between them.

This clonotype was found many times. This chain connects TRBV7-2 to TRBJ2-7, with D tentatively TRBD2 (5 bases). The CDR3 is made up of 16 amino acids. Trimming took 1 base from V and 0 from J, leaving 13 bases between them. CDR1 and CDR2 from the germline V gene are SGHTA and FQGNSA. CDR3 DNA sequence: TGTGCCAGCAGCTTAGGCGAGTCGGGGATCTCCTACGAGCAGTACTTC. Amino acid sequence: CASSLGESGISYEQYF.

V gene TRBV5-1 combines with J gene TRBJ1-1, with D unclear. This CDR3 comprises 14 residues. Germline-derived CDR1 and CDR2 are SGHRS and YFSETQ. Trimming removed 4 bases at V and 5 bases at J, with 15 bases between. In DNA, the CDR3 is TGCGCCAGCAGCAACCCAGAGGGAAGTACTGAAGCTTTCTTT. The encoded protein is CASSNPEGSTEAFF.

This sequence joins TRBV2 and TRBJ2-2; TRBD1 aligns across 9 bases. V shed 10 bases, J shed 4 bases, and the junction held 10 bases outside the gene matches. The CDR3 runs to 15 residues. Germline-derived CDR1 and CDR2 are SNHLY and FYNNEI. CDR3 in amino acids: CATSLQGARTGELFF. For the CDR3, the DNA is TGTGCCACCTCATTACAGGGGGCGCGCACCGGGGAGCTGTTTTTT. The full variable domain, its missing parts supplied by reference TRBV2 and TRBJ2-2, is EPEVTQTPSHQVTQMGQEVILRCVPISNHLYFYWYRQILGQKVEFLVSFYNNEISEKSEIFDDQFSVERPDGSNFTLKIRSTKLEDSAMYFCATSLQGARTGELFFGEGSRLTVL.

This clonotype has just a few counts. This chain joins TRBV6-2 or TRBV6-3 and TRBJ2-1, with 10 bases fitting TRBD2. V shed 6 bases, J shed 9 bases, and the junction held 11 bases outside the gene matches. The germline V gene has CDR1 MNHEY and CDR2 SVGEGT. The CDR3 loop spans 15 amino acids. The CDR3 coding sequence is TGTGCCAGCAGAAAAGCGGGAGGGCTGGTGAGTGAGCAGTTCTTC. This sequence encodes CASRKAGGLVSEQFF.

The rearrangement uses TRBV19 and TRBJ1-1; TRBD1 aligns across 10 bases. CDR3 length: 16 amino acids. Germline-derived CDR1 and CDR2 are LNHDA and SQIVND (reference sequence). Germline trimming cut 3 bases from V and 4 bases from J; bases unmatched to any gene: 8. In DNA form, the CDR3 reads TGTGCCAGTAGTATTCAAGGGACAGGGGTTGGCACTGAAGCTTTCTTT. Amino acid sequence: CASSIQGTGVGTEAFF.

Turning to this clonotype: The conserved phenylalanine or tryptophan normally closing the CDR3 is absent here, so this likely arose from a read error. The DNA is omitted, as the CDR3 cannot be located on it reliably, and the CDR3 follows TCRdb's listing. This rearrangement joins TRBV2 to TRBJ2-3; TRBD2, the table's D call, was not compared with the DNA. Germline CDR1 reads SNHLY; CDR2 reads FYNNEI. The CDR3 has 10 amino acids, counting both end residues. CDR3 sequence reads: CASSEWTVRI.

A few counts support this clonotype. The rearrangement links TRBV28 to TRBJ1-2; D is perhaps TRBD1 (5 bases). Trimming removed 6 bases from V and 7 bases from J, with 18 bases in between. The CDR3 sequence is 14 residues long. CDR1 MDHEN and CDR2 SYDVKM come from the germline V gene. DNA for the CDR3: TGTGCCAGCAGCCCACCAGGGCAGATTAGTGGCTACACCTTC. Translation gives CASSPPGQISGYTF.

The chain uses TRBV6-2 or TRBV6-3 and TRBJ1-4, with D possibly being TRBD1 (6 bases). The CDR3 runs to 13 residues. The V end was cut by 6 bases, the J end by 5 bases, with 10 bases between. Germline CDR1 and CDR2: MNHEY and SVGEGT. The CDR3 bases are TGTGCCAGCAGCCTCGACAGGAATGAAAAACTGTTTTTT. It codes for CASSLDRNEKLFF.

J is TRBJ1-2 and V is TRBV7-6; the D is unclear. V was cut by 5 bases and J by 2 bases, with 9 bases left in between. Per germline, CDR1 SGHVS and CDR2 FNYEAQ. This CDR3 region has 13 residues. The CDR3 loop reads CASSQTLNYGYTF. The CDR3 region has the DNA TGTGCCAGCAGCCAGACCCTAAACTATGGCTACACCTTC. Drawing the rest from reference TRBV7-6 and TRBJ1-2, the complete variable domain is GAGVSQSPRYKVTKRGQDVALRCDPISGHVSLYWYRQALGQGPEFLTYFNYEAQQDKSGLPNDRFSAERPEGSISTLTIQRTEQRDSAMYRCASSQTLNYGYTFGSGTRLTVV.

The chain joins TRBV7-4 to TRBJ1-4; D is perhaps TRBD1 (5 bases). Trimming shortened V by 2 bases and J by 1 base, and 14 bases separated the two germline ends. This CDR3 has 17 amino acids. Per germline, CDR1 SGHVT and CDR2 SQSDAQ. In DNA, the CDR3 is TGTGCCAGCAGCTTATTCCAGGGAATGGGAACTAATGAAAAACTGTTTTTT. Protein product: CASSLFQGMGTNEKLFF.

This clonotype was observed at least ten times. The chain combines TRBV2 with TRBJ2-2; TRBD1 matches at 7 bases. V gave up 7 bases and J gave up 4 bases; unmatched junction bases: 9. The CDR3 covers 15 residues. Germline CDR1 reads SNHLY; CDR2 reads FYNNEI. The CDR3 DNA reads as TGTGCCAGCACAGTTGAGAGGACAGGCACCGGGGAGCTGTTTTTT. Protein product: CASTVERTGTGELFF.

CDR3 coding DNA: TGTGCCAGCAGTTTAGAGATCTCGGGCAGGGGCGATCAGCCCCAGCATTTT. It yields the protein CASSLEISGRGDQPQHF. The rearrangement uses TRBV12-3 or TRBV12-4 and TRBJ1-5, with a possible D match to TRBD1 (6 bases). V was cut by 1 base and J by 5 bases, with 18 bases left in between. CDR3 length equals 17 residues.

The sample holds many counts of this clonotype. This rearrangement joins TRBV12-3 or TRBV12-4 to TRBJ1-4, with 11 bases fitting TRBD1. V was pared by 6 bases and J by 2 bases, with 11 bases of the junction left unmatched. The CDR3 length is 18 residues. This CDR3 is CASSQGQGAIMTNEKLFF. The DNA of the CDR3 is TGTGCCAGCAGCCAAGGACAGGGGGCAATAATGACTAATGAAAAACTGTTTTTT.

The J gene is TRBJ1-4, the V gene TRBV12-3 or TRBV12-4; the D is unclear. This CDR3 spans 14 amino acids. The V and J ends lost 1 base and 0 bases respectively, with 3 bases between them. CDR3 amino acids: CASSLVTTNEKLFF. CDR3 coding DNA: TGTGCCAGCAGTTTAGTGACAACTAATGAAAAACTGTTTTTT.